This T cell receptor beta chain appears in the sequencing data of a study of somatic mutations in cytotoxic T cells in rheumatoid arthritis (TCRdb year 2017). About the full investigation: Sorted V beta1+ cells also underwent TCRB sequencing, and some V beta antibody-stained T-cell populations were flow-sorted at nearly 100% purity on a FACSAria II or Sony SH800. Whether expanded CD8+ T-cell clones in untreated, newly diagnosed rheumatoid arthritis carry somatic mutations was the study question, and clonality was characterized with TCRB deep sequencing. TCRB deep sequencing covered about 60 patients with rheumatoid arthritis along with 15 to 20 healthy controls. Patients and controls did not essentially differ in median age, which was nearly identical between the groups.

The approximately 20 healthy controls were blood donors whose buffy coats were used; they had a median age of about 51 years (range roughly 21-80), and more than 45% were female. CD4+ and CD8+ cells were isolated by positive magnetic bead selection on an AutoMACS, and purity was checked by flow cytometry. Peripheral blood mononuclear cells were obtained using density gradient separation with Ficoll-Paque PLUS. DNA was extracted from CD4-enriched, CD8-enriched or PBMC samples with Nucleospin Tissue or Tissue XS kits and quantified with a Qubit 2.0 fluorometer. Study-level results and caveats: Healthy controls showed no age-related increase in CD8+ clonality, whereas patients did (Spearman r of about 0.53). No adjustment for multiple comparisons was made for the slight TRBV07 underrepresentation in patients. The largest CD8+ clone made up more than 20% of CD8+ cells in about an eighth of the roughly 65 patients, and blood and synovial fluid shared several identical CD8+ TCRB sequences. It was unknown which antigens the expanded CD8+ clones targeted, and their absence from virus-specific databases did not exclude viral specificity. CD8+ T-cell clonality in rheumatoid arthritis patients was not significantly different from that in age-matched healthy controls.

The immunoSEQ assay was applied to genomic DNA for TCRB CDR3 sequencing. For the original study's pipeline: Only productive TCRB rearrangements were included in the analyses. Clonality was expressed as a Shannon entropy-based productive clonality index, with each clone defined by a unique TCRB CDR3 sequence. To calculate repertoire overlap between two samples, the template counts of each clone were considered relative to each sample's total templates. A correlation with a Spearman r of approximately 0.6 was found between V-gene usage by flow cytometry and V-gene usage by TCRB sequencing. Imported from immuneACCESS, the table was reduced by TCRdb to in-frame sequences with V and J called. These copies leave out some clones; in studies compared against another copy, an unresolved V gene accounts for under half, and the cause of the remainder is not known. For V, J and clone size, that table is used; D and trimming come from the DNA. This sample has more than 9,500 clones in its table, and over 80% of those were observed once. Jointly, the top ten make up 14% of the sample.

This clone was seen just once. The specificity of this receptor is unknown. Nothing much larger sits one base from this clone, and base qualities are not available. As encoded in the germline V gene, CDR1 is SGDLS while CDR2 is YYNGEE. Trimmed from V: 4 bases; trimmed from J: 6 bases; junction bases lacking a gene match: 6. The CDR3 covers 15 residues, taking in both the cysteine and the phenylalanine. Only CDR3 DNA remains: 45 bases, in frame from the first base. This clonotype originated in a woman aged 55-69 years in good health. Specimen: CD8+ T cells sorted from blood. The sequence joins TRBV9 to TRBJ2-1; TRBD2 matches 11 bases in the middle. The CDR3 amino acid sequence is: CASSSAGTSGNEQFF. The nucleotide sequence reads TGTGCCAGCAGCTCCGCCGGGACTAGCGGCAATGAGCAGTTCTTC.